Following are 17 T cell receptor beta chains from one sample sequenced in a study of blood T cells in healthy people across ages. Primed by a sample-barcoded 5' primer and a J-beta primer mix, a second PCR proceeded for 7 to 11 cycles. TCRdb passed the 5' RACE reads through MiXCR, listing each CDR3 protein once. The data show around 1,900,000 distinct CDR3 sequences, about 39% seen once. Sequencing was done on a sample of blood. These receptors were collected from a human donor in good health.

A few counts support this clonotype. CDR3 nucleotides: TGTGCCAGCAGCACTAATGTCCGGGACAGGGTCATCCCCAATTACGAGCAGTACTTC. The encoded protein is CASSTNVRDRVIPNYEQYF. The chain links TRBV21-1 to TRBJ2-7; no DNA check was done on the table's D call, TRBD1. TRBV21-1 has pseudogene status. The CDR3 consists of 19 residues.

The chain carries TRBV12-3 or TRBV12-4 and TRBJ2-7; tentative D call: TRBD1 (5 bases). CDR3 length equals 13 residues. V was pared by 3 bases and J by 6 bases, with 12 bases between. Written as DNA, the CDR3 is TGTGCCAGCAGTTTGGGGCAGATAACCGAGCAGTACTTC. Amino acid sequence: CASSLGQITEQYF.

The chain couples TRBV3-1 to TRBJ2-7, with D perhaps matching TRBD1 (5 bases). The germline V gene encodes CDR1 LGHDT and CDR2 YNNKEL (reference sequence). The CDR3 has 14 residues. V was cut by 2 bases and J by 6 bases, with 14 bases left in between. The CDR3 DNA reads TGTGCCAGCAGCCAAAGACAGAATCACTGCGAGCAGTACTTC. Protein product: CASSQRQNHCEQYF.

This chain links TRBV12-3 or TRBV12-4 with TRBJ2-1, with D hard to call. This CDR3 has 13 residues. Trimming stripped 6 bases from V and 6 bases from J, with 12 bases between. CDR3 DNA sequence: TGTGCCAGCAGGCCGACTGGAAGCAATGAGCAGTTCTTC. Amino acid sequence: CASRPTGSNEQFF.

This clonotype came up once. The J gene is TRBJ2-2, the V gene TRBV7-8; D is possibly TRBD1 (5 bases). Trimming left V 7 bases short and J 6 bases short, with 12 bases between. Germline V gene lookup returns CDR1 SGHVS and CDR2 FQNEAQ. This CDR3 region has 13 residues. The CDR3 DNA reads TGTGCCAGCAAAGGACAAGGGGCCGGGGAGCTGTTTTTT. The encoded protein is CASKGQGAGELFF. The full variable domain, its missing parts supplied by reference TRBV7-8 and TRBJ2-2, is GAGVSQSPRYKVAKRGQDVALRCDPISGHVSLFWYQQALGQGPEFLTYFQNEAQLDKSGLPSDRFFAERPEGSVSTLKIQRTQQEDSAVYLCASKGQGAGELFFGEGSRLTVL.

The CDR3 DNA follows: TGTGCCAGCAGATTCGGACAGGGAGGCAATCAGCCCCAGCATTTT. Protein: CASRFGQGGNQPQHF. This rearrangement joins TRBV2 to TRBJ1-5; TRBD1 matches 8 bases. CDR3 size: 15 residues. The ends lost 6 bases at V and 2 bases at J; junction bases unmatched: 6. CDR1 and CDR2 (germline): SNHLY, FYNNEI.

The chain recombines TRBV12-3 or TRBV12-4 with TRBJ1-1; no firm D call. This CDR3 region has 14 residues. V gave up 3 bases and J gave up 5 bases, with 13 bases separating them. CDR3 protein: CASSFLQLGTEAFF. CDR3 nucleotides: TGTGCCAGCAGTTTCTTACAGCTGGGGACTGAAGCTTTCTTT.

This clonotype was observed a few times. V usage is TRBV4-1 and J usage is TRBJ1-2; D is perhaps TRBD1 (5 bases). CDR3 length: 16 residues. Deletions cut 0 bases from V and 4 bases from J, with 15 bases between. The germline V gene encodes CDR1 MGHRA and CDR2 YSYEKL. In DNA, the CDR3 is TGCGCCAGCAGCCAAGATTTGGGACTCTACGGCTATGGCTACACCTTC. Its translation: CASSQDLGLYGYGYTF.

V is TRBV6-6 and J is TRBJ1-5; D is uncertain. Germline V gene sequence: CDR1 MNHNY, CDR2 SVGAGI (reference sequence). This CDR3 comprises 13 residues. Trimming removed 7 bases at V and 4 bases at J, with 11 bases between. The CDR3 loop is CASNTESNQPQHF. DNA of the CDR3: TGTGCCAGCAATACGGAATCAAATCAGCCCCAGCATTTT.

This clonotype has more than one count but fewer than ten. The rearrangement joins TRBV7-9 to TRBJ2-1; 11 positions agree with TRBD1. Trimming removed 5 bases from V and 9 bases from J; junction bases left unmatched: 9. CDR3 length: 15 residues. Germline lookup yields CDR1 SEHNR and CDR2 FQNEAQ (reference sequence). CDR3 sequence reads: CASSPGTGGVVEQFF. The CDR3 bases are TGTGCCAGCAGCCCCGGGACAGGGGGGGTAGTTGAGCAGTTCTTC.

The chain recombines TRBV20-1 with TRBJ2-3; D call uncertain. CDR3 size: 15 residues. Germline V gene lookup returns CDR1 DFQATT and CDR2 SNEGSKA (reference sequence). V was cut by 4 bases and J by 0 bases, with 14 bases left in between. The CDR3 nucleotides read TGCAGTGCTAAGCCGATTGATTCTAGCACAGATACGCAGTATTTT. Translation: CSAKPIDSSTDTQYF.

This chain joins TRBV5-6 and TRBJ2-5; 8 bases map to TRBD1. The J call may be mistaken, given a closer DNA end match to TRBJ2-7. The CDR3 contains 16 residues. CDR1 is SGHDT and CDR2 is YYEEEE in the germline V gene. CDR3 residues: CASSWTLGQGVYEQYF. CDR3 DNA: TGTGCCAGCAGCTGGACCTTAGGACAGGGAGTCTACGAGCAGTACTTC.

Details on this clonotype: Possible read error: a much larger clone is one base away. The CDR3 protein is CAIKRDNYGFTF. In DNA form, the CDR3 reads TGTGCCATCAAGAGGGACAACTATGGCTTCACCTTC. The chain couples TRBV10-3 to TRBJ1-2, with D perhaps matching TRBD1 (6 bases). Germline V lookup: CDR1 ENHRY, CDR2 SYGVKD. This CDR3 spans 12 amino acids.

The gene calls are TRBV7-9 and TRBJ2-7, with D possibly TRBD2 on 6 matching bases. In germline, CDR1 is SEHNR, CDR2 FQNEAQ (reference sequence). The V end was cut by 5 bases, the J end by 2 bases, with 13 bases between. The CDR3 covers 14 residues. CDR3 sequence: CASSGTGTAYEQYF. The CDR3 bases are TGTGCCAGCAGCGGAACCGGGACTGCCTACGAGCAGTACTTC.

This chain uses TRBV4-1 with TRBJ1-1, with D possibly TRBD1 on 5 matching bases. CDR3 length: 14 residues. Looked up from germline, CDR1 is MGHRA and CDR2 is YSYEKL. V gave up 4 bases and J gave up 4 bases, with 13 bases separating them. In DNA, the CDR3 is TGCGCCAGCAGCCTCCTGGAGGGGTCCACTGAAGCTTTCTTT. Translating gives CASSLLEGSTEAFF.

The chain links TRBV20-1 to TRBJ2-7, with D possibly being TRBD1 (5 bases). V gave up 3 bases and J gave up 6 bases, with 18 bases separating them. The length of the CDR3 is 14 residues. Germline V lookup: CDR1 DFQATT, CDR2 SNEGSKA (reference sequence). The CDR3 loop reads CSASGAGMGFEQYF. The CDR3, as DNA: TGCAGTGCTAGTGGGGCAGGGATGGGGTTCGAGCAGTACTTC.

This chain uses TRBV20-1 with TRBJ2-3; 9 bases map to TRBD2. The germline V gene encodes CDR1 DFQATT and CDR2 SNEGSKA (reference sequence). V lost 5 bases and J lost 2; bases outside the gene matches: 8. The CDR3 has 15 amino acids. CDR3 residues: CSALGSSGDTDTQYF. CDR3 in DNA: TGCAGTGCTCTTGGGTCTAGCGGGGACACAGATACGCAGTATTTT.